This entry features one T cell receptor (beta chain) sequence. What it binds is not known. Germline CDR1 and CDR2: SGHRS and YFSETQ. The CDR3 is 15 residues long. V lost 1 base and J lost 2; bases outside the gene matches: 1. This sample is drawn from a study of cytomegalovirus exposure and HLA in healthy donors. Study-level points and caveats: With later analysis, a missense DCLRE1C variant became linked to TCR beta V- and J-gene trimming.

Use of 60 Vbeta and 13 Jbeta primers characterized the PCR. Some clones are missing from TCRdb's copy, which holds only in-frame ones; the method was immunoSEQ multiplex PCR. This table has 150,000 or so clones, roughly 70% appearing once. The specimen sequenced was PBMCs. The genes are TRBV5-1 and TRBJ1-4, with 8 positions matching TRBD1. This clonotype was obtained from a girl under 18 in good health and CMV-seronegative. The CDR3 DNA reads as TGCGCCAGCAGCTTGTACAGGGGGACTAATGAAAAACTGTTTTTT. Amino acids: CASSLYRGTNEKLFF.